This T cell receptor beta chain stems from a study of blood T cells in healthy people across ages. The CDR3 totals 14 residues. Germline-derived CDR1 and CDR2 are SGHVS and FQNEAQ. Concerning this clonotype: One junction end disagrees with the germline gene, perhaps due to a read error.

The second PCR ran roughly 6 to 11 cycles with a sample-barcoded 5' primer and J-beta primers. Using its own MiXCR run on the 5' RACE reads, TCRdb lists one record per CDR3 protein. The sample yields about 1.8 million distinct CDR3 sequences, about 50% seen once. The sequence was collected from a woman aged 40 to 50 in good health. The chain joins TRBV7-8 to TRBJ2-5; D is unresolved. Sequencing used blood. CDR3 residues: CASSLGLVQENQYF. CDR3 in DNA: TGTGCCAGCAGCTTAGGACTGGTCCAAGAGAACCAGTACTTC.